The entry that follows covers one T cell receptor (beta chain) sequence. The data stem from a study of shared clonotypes between healthy human individuals. Overall study: Each donor's CD8 memory used one plate, CD8 naive two, each CD4 subset three.

CDR3 length: 13 amino acids. CDR1 SGHAT and CDR2 FQNNGV come from the germline V gene. The V and J ends lost 7 bases and 0 bases respectively, with 9 bases between them. The data were produced by immunoSEQ multiplex PCR, yet TCRdb's version contains in-frame clones alone and is incomplete. The repertoire includes 1,400,000 or so clones, approximately 98.5% of them detected once, and around 0.33% sits in the top ten. The clonotype originates from a man younger than 45 in good health. Source material: naive CD4+ T cells sorted from blood. Indicated subset: CD45RA+ positively selected. This sequence joins TRBV11-2 and TRBJ1-1; D remains unclear. The CDR3, as DNA: TGTGCCAGCATCCCAAAAATGAACACTGAAGCTTTCTTT. This sequence encodes CASIPKMNTEAFF.